This T cell receptor (beta chain) was obtained from a study of cytomegalovirus exposure and HLA in healthy donors. General observations from the study: In a later analysis, donors in an Asian-associated ancestry cluster reportedly had fewer N-insertions in productive TCRs than the cohort mean. What a later analysis showed was that several of the most significant clusters appeared linked to common viral pathogens.

The PCR employed 60 Vbeta primers together with 13 Jbeta primers. Clones were sequenced by immunoSEQ multiplex PCR, and TCRdb holds only the in-frame ones, with some missing. The data hold roughly 100,000 clones, with roughly 79% observed a single time. On this clone itself: Its antigen is unknown.

V lost 4 bases to trimming and J lost 1 base, with 11 bases between them. The CDR3 length is 14 residues. CDR1 is SGHRS, CDR2 YFSETQ, per germline. Sequencing was carried out using PBMCs. J is TRBJ1-1 and V is TRBV5-1, with D possibly TRBD1 on 5 matching bases. This TCR was recovered from a man in his forties or fifties in good health and CMV-seronegative. The CDR3 DNA is TGCGCCAGCAGCGAGGGACTTCAGAACACTGAAGCTTTCTTT. The encoded protein is CASSEGLQNTEAFF.